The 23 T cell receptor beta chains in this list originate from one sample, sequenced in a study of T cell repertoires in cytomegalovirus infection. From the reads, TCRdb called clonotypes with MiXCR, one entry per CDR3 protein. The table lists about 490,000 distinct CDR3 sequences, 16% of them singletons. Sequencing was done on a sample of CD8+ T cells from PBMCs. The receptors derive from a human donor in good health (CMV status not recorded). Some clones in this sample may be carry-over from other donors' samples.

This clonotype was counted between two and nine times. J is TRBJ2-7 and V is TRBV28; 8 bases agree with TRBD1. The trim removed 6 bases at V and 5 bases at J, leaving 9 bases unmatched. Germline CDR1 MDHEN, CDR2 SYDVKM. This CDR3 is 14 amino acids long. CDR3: CASSLTGERDEQYF. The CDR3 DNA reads TGTGCCAGCAGCTTGACAGGGGAAAGGGACGAGCAGTACTTC.

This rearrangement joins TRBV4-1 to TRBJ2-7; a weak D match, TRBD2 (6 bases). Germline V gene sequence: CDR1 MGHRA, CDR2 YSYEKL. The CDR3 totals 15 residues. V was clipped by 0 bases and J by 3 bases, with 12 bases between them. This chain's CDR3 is CASSQDGGVSYEQYF. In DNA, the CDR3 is TGCGCCAGCAGCCAAGATGGAGGGGTCAGCTACGAGCAGTACTTC.

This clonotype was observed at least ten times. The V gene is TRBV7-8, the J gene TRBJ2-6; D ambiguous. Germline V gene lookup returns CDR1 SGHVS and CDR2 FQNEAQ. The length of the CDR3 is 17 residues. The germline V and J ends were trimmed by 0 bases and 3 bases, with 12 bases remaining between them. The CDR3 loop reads CASSLAGKVYGANVLTF. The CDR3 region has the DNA TGTGCCAGCAGCTTAGCTGGTAAGGTGTATGGGGCCAACGTCCTGACTTTC.

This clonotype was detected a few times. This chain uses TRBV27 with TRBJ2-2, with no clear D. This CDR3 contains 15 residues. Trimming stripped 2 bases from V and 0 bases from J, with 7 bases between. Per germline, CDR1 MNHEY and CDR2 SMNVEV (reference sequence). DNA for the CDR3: TGTGCCAGCAGTTTAAGTAGGACGAACACCGGGGAGCTGTTTTTT. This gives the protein CASSLSRTNTGELFF.

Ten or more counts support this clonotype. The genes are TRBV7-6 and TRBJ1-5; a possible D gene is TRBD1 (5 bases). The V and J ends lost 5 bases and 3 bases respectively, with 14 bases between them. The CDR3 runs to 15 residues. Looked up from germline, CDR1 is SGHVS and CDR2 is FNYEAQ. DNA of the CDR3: TGTGCCAGCAGCCCCGTTGAGGGACCCAATCAGCCCCAGCATTTT. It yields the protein CASSPVEGPNQPQHF.

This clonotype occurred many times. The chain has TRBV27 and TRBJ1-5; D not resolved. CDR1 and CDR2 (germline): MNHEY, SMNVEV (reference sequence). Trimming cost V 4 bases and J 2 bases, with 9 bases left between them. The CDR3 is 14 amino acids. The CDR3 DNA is TGTGCCAGCAGTTCGGCCCGGGGCAATCAGCCCCAGCATTTT. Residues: CASSSARGNQPQHF.

The CDR3 sequence: CASSIPGDQPQHF. CDR3 nucleotides: TGTGCCAGTAGTATCCCAGGGGATCAGCCCCAGCATTTT. V is TRBV19 and J is TRBJ1-5; possible D gene TRBD1, 6 bases. In germline, CDR1 is LNHDA, CDR2 SQIVND (reference sequence). V was cut by 3 bases and J by 5 bases, with 8 bases left in between. This CDR3 is built from 13 residues.

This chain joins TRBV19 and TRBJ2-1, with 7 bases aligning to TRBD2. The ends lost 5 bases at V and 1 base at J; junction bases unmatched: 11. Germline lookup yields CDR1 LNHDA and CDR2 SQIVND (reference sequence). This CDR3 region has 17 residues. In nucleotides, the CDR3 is TGTGCCAGTAGTGTCGACCGAACGGGGGGATCCTACAATGAGCAGTTCTTC. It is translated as CASSVDRTGGSYNEQFF.

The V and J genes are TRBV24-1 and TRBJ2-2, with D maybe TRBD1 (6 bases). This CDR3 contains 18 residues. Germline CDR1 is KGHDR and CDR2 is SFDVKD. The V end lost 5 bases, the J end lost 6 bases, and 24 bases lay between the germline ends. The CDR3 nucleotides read TGTGCCACCAGTGCCATAACAGGGCCCCTACCCAACCCCGGGGAGCTGTTTTTT. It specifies CATSAITGPLPNPGELFF.

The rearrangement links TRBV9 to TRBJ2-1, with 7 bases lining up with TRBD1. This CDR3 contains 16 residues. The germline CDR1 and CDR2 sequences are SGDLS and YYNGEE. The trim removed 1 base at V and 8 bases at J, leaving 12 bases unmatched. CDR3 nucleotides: TGTGCCAGCAGCGTAAGTAAGGCACGACAGGGCGATGAGCAGTTCTTC. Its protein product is CASSVSKARQGDEQFF.

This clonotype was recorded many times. The CDR3 spells CASSLEGDKNIQYF. DNA for the CDR3: TGTGCCAGCAGTTTGGAGGGGGACAAAAACATTCAGTACTTC. The rearrangement joins TRBV7-9 to TRBJ2-4; either TRBD1 or TRBD2 may fit D (6 bases each). The germline V gene encodes CDR1 SEHNR and CDR2 FQNEAQ (reference sequence). Trimming took off 6 bases at V and 3 bases at J, with 12 bases between the two ends. This CDR3 has 14 amino acids.

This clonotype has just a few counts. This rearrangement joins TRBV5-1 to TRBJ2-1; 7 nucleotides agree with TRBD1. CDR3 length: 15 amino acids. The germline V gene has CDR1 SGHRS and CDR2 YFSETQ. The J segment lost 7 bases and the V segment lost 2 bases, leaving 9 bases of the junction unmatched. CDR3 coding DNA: TGCGCCAGCAGCTTCACAGGGGACCGGGGAAATGAGCAGTTCTTC. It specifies CASSFTGDRGNEQFF. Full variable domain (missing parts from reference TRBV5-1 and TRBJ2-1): KAGVTQTPRYLIKTRGQQVTLSCSPISGHRSVSWYQQTPGQGLQFLFEYFSETQRNKGNFPGRFSGRQFSNSRSEMNVSTLELGDSALYLCASSFTGDRGNEQFFGPGTRLTVL.

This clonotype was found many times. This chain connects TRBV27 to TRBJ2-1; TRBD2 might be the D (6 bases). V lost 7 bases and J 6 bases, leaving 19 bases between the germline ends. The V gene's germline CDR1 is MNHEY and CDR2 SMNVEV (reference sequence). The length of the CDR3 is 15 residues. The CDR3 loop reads CASIPQRAAPNEQFF. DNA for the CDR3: TGTGCCAGCATTCCCCAGCGGGCGGCACCCAATGAGCAGTTCTTC.

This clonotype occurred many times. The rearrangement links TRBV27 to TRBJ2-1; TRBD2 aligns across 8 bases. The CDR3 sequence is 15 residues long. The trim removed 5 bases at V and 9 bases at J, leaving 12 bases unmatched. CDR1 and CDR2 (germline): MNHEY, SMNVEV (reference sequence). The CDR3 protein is CASSPGASGLSEQFF. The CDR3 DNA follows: TGTGCCAGCAGTCCCGGGGCTAGCGGGCTGAGTGAGCAGTTCTTC.

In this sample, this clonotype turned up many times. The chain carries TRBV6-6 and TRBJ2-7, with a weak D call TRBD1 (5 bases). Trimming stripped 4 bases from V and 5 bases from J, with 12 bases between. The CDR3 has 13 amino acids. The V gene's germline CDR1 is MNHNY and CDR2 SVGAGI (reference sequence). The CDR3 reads CASSFTGLDEQYF. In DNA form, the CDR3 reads TGTGCCAGCAGTTTTACAGGTCTCGACGAGCAGTACTTC.

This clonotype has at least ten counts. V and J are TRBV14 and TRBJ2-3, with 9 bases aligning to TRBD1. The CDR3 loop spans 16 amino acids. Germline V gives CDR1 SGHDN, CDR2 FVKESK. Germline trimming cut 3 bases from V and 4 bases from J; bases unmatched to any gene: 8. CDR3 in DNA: TGTGCCAGCAGCCAGGACAGGGGCCATGTCCCAGATACGCAGTATTTT. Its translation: CASSQDRGHVPDTQYF.

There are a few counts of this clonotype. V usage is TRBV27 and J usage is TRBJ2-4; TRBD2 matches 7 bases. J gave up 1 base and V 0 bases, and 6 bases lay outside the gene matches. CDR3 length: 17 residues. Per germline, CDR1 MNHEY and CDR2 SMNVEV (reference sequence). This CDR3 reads CASSLSMGRAAKNIQYF. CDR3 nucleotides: TGTGCCAGCAGTTTATCTATGGGGAGGGCGGCCAAAAACATTCAGTACTTC.

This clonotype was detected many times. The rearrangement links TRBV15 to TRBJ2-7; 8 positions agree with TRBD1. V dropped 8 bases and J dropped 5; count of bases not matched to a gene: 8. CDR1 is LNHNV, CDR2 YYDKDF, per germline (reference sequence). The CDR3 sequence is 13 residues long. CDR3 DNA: TGTGCCACCTCATCTGACAGGGGCGACGAGCAGTACTTC. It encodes CATSSDRGDEQYF.

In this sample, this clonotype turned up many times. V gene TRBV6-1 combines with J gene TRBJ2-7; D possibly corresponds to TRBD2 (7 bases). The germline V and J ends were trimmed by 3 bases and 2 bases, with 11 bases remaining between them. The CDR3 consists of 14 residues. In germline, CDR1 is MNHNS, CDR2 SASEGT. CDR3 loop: CASSERGTTYEQYF. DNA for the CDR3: TGTGCCAGCAGTGAGCGGGGGACAACCTACGAGCAGTACTTC.

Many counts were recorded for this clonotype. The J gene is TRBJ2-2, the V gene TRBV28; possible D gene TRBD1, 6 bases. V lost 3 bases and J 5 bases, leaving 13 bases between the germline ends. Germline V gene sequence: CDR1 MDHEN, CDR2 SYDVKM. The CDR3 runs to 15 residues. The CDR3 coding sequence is TGTGCCAGCAGTTTCGGGCAGGGGCAGACCGGGGAGCTGTTTTTT. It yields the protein CASSFGQGQTGELFF.

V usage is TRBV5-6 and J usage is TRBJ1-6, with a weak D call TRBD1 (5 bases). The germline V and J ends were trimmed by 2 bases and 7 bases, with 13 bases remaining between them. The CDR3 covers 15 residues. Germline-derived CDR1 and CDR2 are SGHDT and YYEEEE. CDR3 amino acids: CASSLSQGLNSPLHF. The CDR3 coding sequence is TGTGCCAGCAGCTTATCTCAGGGATTGAATTCACCCCTCCACTTT.

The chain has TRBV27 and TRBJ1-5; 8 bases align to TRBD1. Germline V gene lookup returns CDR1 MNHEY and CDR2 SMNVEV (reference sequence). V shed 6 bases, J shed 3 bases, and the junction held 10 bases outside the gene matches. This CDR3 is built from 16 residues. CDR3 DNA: TGTGCCAGCAGCGTATCGACAGGGGAGGTCAATCAGCCCCAGCATTTT. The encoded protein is CASSVSTGEVNQPQHF.

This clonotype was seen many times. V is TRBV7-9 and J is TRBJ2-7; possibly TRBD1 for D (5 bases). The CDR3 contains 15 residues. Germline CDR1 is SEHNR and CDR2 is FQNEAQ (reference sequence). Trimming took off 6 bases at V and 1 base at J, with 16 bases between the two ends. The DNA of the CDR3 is TGTGCCAGCAGGGGTGTAGGGGCCGGTTCCTACGAGCAGTACTTC. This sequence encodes CASRGVGAGSYEQYF.